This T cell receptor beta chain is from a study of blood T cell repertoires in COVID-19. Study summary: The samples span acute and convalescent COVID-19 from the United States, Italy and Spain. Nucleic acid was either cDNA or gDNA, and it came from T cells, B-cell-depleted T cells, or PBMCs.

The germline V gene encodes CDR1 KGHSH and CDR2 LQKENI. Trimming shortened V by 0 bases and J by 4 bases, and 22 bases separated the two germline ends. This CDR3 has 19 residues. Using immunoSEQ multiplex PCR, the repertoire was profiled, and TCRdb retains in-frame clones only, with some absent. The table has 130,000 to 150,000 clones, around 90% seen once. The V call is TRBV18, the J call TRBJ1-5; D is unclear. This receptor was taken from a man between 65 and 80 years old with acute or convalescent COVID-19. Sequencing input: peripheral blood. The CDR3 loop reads CASSPPRAAVGESNQPQHF. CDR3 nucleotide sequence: TGTGCCAGCTCACCACCGAGGGCGGCGGTGGGAGAGTCGAATCAGCCCCAGCATTTT.